Listed below are T cell receptor beta chains from one sample, sequenced in a study of blood T cell repertoires in COVID-19. Measured with immunoSEQ multiplex PCR; TCRdb has only the in-frame clones, and not every one. The sample yields roughly 63,000 clones, over 80% seen once. Sequenced: peripheral blood. Source of these receptors: a human donor in a cohort sampled during active COVID-19. The CDR3 runs from the conserved cysteine through the conserved F or W. Each record gives: D gene, clone size, V gene, J gene, CDR3 DNA, CDR3 protein. D genes are given only for firm matches. Expanded clones are given a class, and other clones once, few, many or no size at all.

NA	once	TRBV28	TRBJ2-1	TGTGCCAGCAGCCACCGGAGCGCCCGCAATGAGCAGTTCTTC	CASSHRSARNEQFF
NA	NA	TRBV28	TRBJ1-1	TGTGCCAGCAGTTCCCCGGGTCGCTTGAACACTGAAGCTTTCTTT	CASSSPGRLNTEAFF
NA	NA	TRBV9	TRBJ2-1	TGTGCCAGCAGCGTCAGGGTCTTCTCCTACAATGAGCAGTTCTTC	CASSVRVFSYNEQFF
NA	NA	TRBV24-1	TRBJ2-2	TGTGCCACCAGTGATTTTGGGCGGGACACCGGGGAGCTGTTTTTT	CATSDFGRDTGELFF
NA	once	TRBV7-2	TRBJ2-2	TGTGCCAGCAGCTTCTACGGCGGGGCGAACACCGGGGAGCTGTTTTTT	CASSFYGGANTGELFF
TRBD2	NA	TRBV6-5	TRBJ2-7	TGTGCCAGCAGGCGGGAGGGAAGGTCGTTCGAGCAGTACTTC	CASRREGRSFEQYF
NA	once	TRBV7-2	TRBJ1-3	TGTGCCAGCAGCTTAGCAAGCAGGGTCTCTGGAAACACCATATATTTT	CASSLASRVSGNTIYF
NA	NA	TRBV10-3	TRBJ1-3	TGTGCCATCAGTGGATCTAGGGGCGGATCCTCTGGAAACACCATATATTTT	CAISGSRGGSSGNTIYF
NA	NA	TRBV5-8	TRBJ1-4	TGTGCCAGCCGGTCGGGTCAACGAGAAAAACTGTTTTTT	CASRSGQREKLFF
NA	NA	TRBV10-3	TRBJ1-3	TGTGCCACTGGACAGCACCCTCTGTTTAGGGGGGGAAACACCATATATTTT	CATGQHPLFRGGNTIYF
NA	NA	TRBV6-2/TRBV6-3	TRBJ2-5	TGTGCCAGCAGTTTTTCCGGGGGGCAGACAACCCAGTACTTC	CASSFSGGQTTQYF
TRBD1	NA	TRBV12-3/TRBV12-4	TRBJ1-1	TGTGCCAGCTTGGGACAGCTGAACACTGAAGCTTTCTTT	CASLGQLNTEAFF
NA	NA	TRBV28	TRBJ1-2	TGTGCCAGCAGGATGGGGCTTGGCTACACCTTC	CASRMGLGYTF
NA	NA	TRBV28	TRBJ2-3	TGTGCCAGCAGTTTAGTAGTAGCGAGAAGCACAGATACGCAGTATTTT	CASSLVVARSTDTQYF
NA	NA	TRBV10-3	TRBJ2-7	TGTGCCACGCAATATGGTAAGACAGGCTACGAGCAGTACTTC	CATQYGKTGYEQYF
NA	once	TRBV28	TRBJ1-2	TGTGCCAGCAGTTTAGACAGTGACTATGGCTACACCTTC	CASSLDSDYGYTF